This TCR beta chain was sequenced for a study of blood T cells in healthy people across ages. Study-wide findings and caveats: The fall in TCR beta diversity per million T cells was roughly linear with age.

About this clonotype itself: As yet, its antigen is unknown.

CDR1 is SGHNT, CDR2 YYREEE, per germline (reference sequence). The CDR3 covers 14 residues. The V and J ends lost 0 bases and 8 bases, in that order; junction bases with no gene match: 7. Every sample yielded at least 7 million isolated PBMCs. Primed by a sample-barcoded 5' primer and a J-beta primer mix, a second PCR proceeded for about 7 to 11 cycles. A template-switch adaptor containing 12 random nucleotides labeled each cDNA molecule. TCRdb processed the 5' RACE reads anew with MiXCR; each CDR3 protein has one entry. The profile covers about 1,600,000 distinct CDR3 sequences, with 40% to 50% appearing a single time and 7.9% taken by the ten largest.

The chain combines TRBV5-4 with TRBJ1-2; TRBD1 agrees at 7 bases. The sequence came from a young woman in good health. The material sequenced was blood. CDR3 bases: TGTGCCAGCAGCTTGGGAGAGGGGGCGAGCGGCTACACCTTC. This translates into CASSLGEGASGYTF.